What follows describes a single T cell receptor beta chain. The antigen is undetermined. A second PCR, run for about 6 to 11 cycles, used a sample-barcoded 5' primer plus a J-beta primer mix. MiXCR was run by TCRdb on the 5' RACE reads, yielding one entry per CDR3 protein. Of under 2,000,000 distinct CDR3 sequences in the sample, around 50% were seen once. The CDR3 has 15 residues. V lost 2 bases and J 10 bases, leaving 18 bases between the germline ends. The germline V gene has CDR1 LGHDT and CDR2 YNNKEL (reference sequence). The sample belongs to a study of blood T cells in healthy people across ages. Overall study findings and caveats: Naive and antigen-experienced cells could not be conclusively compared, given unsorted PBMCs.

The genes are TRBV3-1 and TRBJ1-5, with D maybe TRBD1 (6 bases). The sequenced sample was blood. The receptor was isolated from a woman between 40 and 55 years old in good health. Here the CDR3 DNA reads TGTGCCAGCAGCCAATCCCCAGGCGGACAGACCCCCCAGCATTTT. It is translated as CASSQSPGGQTPQHF.